This T cell receptor (beta chain) stems from a study of shared clonotypes between healthy human individuals. Broader study findings: Non-shared clonotypes had lower generation probabilities than those shared by all four donors.

The table came from immunoSEQ multiplex PCR; TCRdb's copy has only in-frame clones and leaves some out. The sample has about 2.1 million clones, 80% to 95% seen once; the top ten hold about 1.7%. Naive CD8 cells comprised CD45RO-negative, CCR7-positively selected cells, excluding terminally differentiated effector memory CD45RA+ cells. The CDR3 sequence is 15 residues long. The germline V gene encodes CDR1 SEHNR and CDR2 FQNEAQ (reference sequence). V gave up 9 bases and J gave up 5 bases; unmatched junction bases: 9. This clone was recorded only once. Its antigen remains unidentified. The sequenced material came from naive CD8+ T cells from PBMCs. The clonotype was recovered from a man between 18 and 29 years old in good health. Some clones in this sample may be carry-over from other donors' samples. The J gene is TRBJ2-1, the V gene TRBV7-9; TRBD2 aligns across 11 bases. The CDR3: CASAPLLAGDNEQFF. The DNA for the CDR3 is TGTGCCAGTGCTCCTTTACTAGCGGGAGACAATGAGCAGTTCTTC.